The 23 T cell receptor beta chains reported below all come from one sample, sequenced in a study of blood T cell repertoires in COVID-19. The repertoire was sequenced with immunoSEQ multiplex PCR; TCRdb's copy has only in-frame clones and lacks some. The sample carries approximately 250,000 clones, approximately 85% recorded once. Sequenced: PBMCs or T cells enriched from blood (not recorded which). The origin of the receptors is a woman aged 45-65 years with acute COVID-19.

The V call is TRBV10-3, the J call TRBJ2-5, with TRBD2 matching over 10 bases. This CDR3 is built from 15 residues. Trimming cost V 3 bases and J 6 bases; bases outside gene matches: 7. The germline gives CDR1 ENHRY, CDR2 SYGVKD. The chain's CDR3 is CAISDVVGLAKTQYF. For the CDR3, the DNA is TGTGCCATCAGTGACGTAGTGGGACTAGCGAAGACCCAGTACTTC.

The rearrangement joins TRBV7-2 to TRBJ1-2; D perhaps matches TRBD1 (5 bases). There are 15 residues in the CDR3. CDR1 SGHTA and CDR2 FQGNSA come from the germline V gene. V shed 5 bases and J shed 8 bases, with 21 bases lying between them. Written as DNA, the CDR3 is TGTGCCAGCAGCCCCCAGGCGGGGGAATCTTGGGGCTACACCTTC. It is translated as CASSPQAGESWGYTF.

This chain links TRBV20-1 with TRBJ2-1; D call uncertain. This CDR3 comprises 11 residues. CDR1 and CDR2 (germline): DFQATT, SNEGSKA (reference sequence). V was cut by 4 bases and J by 4 bases, with 5 bases left in between. The CDR3 is CSATEYNEQFF. The CDR3 DNA sequence: TGCAGTGCTACCGAGTACAATGAGCAGTTCTTC.

The V and J genes are TRBV7-9 and TRBJ2-2; 7 nucleotides align to TRBD1. After removal of 4 bases from V and 3 bases from J, the junction contained 11 bases not matched to a gene. CDR3 length: 17 amino acids. CDR1 SEHNR and CDR2 FQNEAQ come from the germline V gene (reference sequence). Written as DNA, the CDR3 is TGTGCCAGCAGCTCCCCCACCCGGGACAGAGACACCGGGGAGCTGTTTTTT. As protein: CASSSPTRDRDTGELFF.

The V call is TRBV12-5, the J call TRBJ1-5; 9 nucleotides line up with TRBD1. Germline V gene sequence: CDR1 LGHNT, CDR2 FRNRAP. After removal of 0 bases from V and 0 bases from J, the junction contained 9 bases not matched to a gene. The CDR3 contains 19 residues. The CDR3 DNA follows: TGTGCTAGTGGTTTGGTGGGACAGGGACTAACCGATAGCAATCAGCCCCAGCATTTT. Amino acids: CASGLVGQGLTDSNQPQHF.

V is TRBV25-1 and J is TRBJ1-3; D perhaps matches TRBD1 (6 bases). Trimming left V 2 bases short and J 3 bases short, with 11 bases between. Looked up from germline, CDR1 is MGHDK and CDR2 is SYGVNS. This CDR3 is 15 amino acids long. DNA for the CDR3: TGTGCCAGCAGTGAACCCGGGACACTTGGAAACACCATATATTTT. It is translated as CASSEPGTLGNTIYF.

The rearrangement joins TRBV12-5 to TRBJ1-6, with D maybe TRBD1 (6 bases). The CDR3 is made up of 14 amino acids. Between the trimmed V and J ends, which lost 4 bases and 4 bases, there was a span of 8 bases. Germline CDR1 reads LGHNT; CDR2 reads FRNRAP. In DNA, the CDR3 is TGTGCTAGTGGTTCAGGGGATTATAATTCACCCCTCCACTTT. This codes for CASGSGDYNSPLHF.

The rearrangement links TRBV3-1 (or the pseudogene TRBV3-2) to TRBJ1-2; D is perhaps TRBD1 (6 bases). Germline V CDR1 and CDR2: LGHDT, YNNKEL (reference sequence). The CDR3 is 12 residues long. V lost 4 bases to trimming and J lost 4 bases, with 7 bases between them. The CDR3 nucleotides read TGTGCCAGCAGCCCAGGGGCCTATGGCTACACCTTC. This codes for CASSPGAYGYTF.

This sequence joins TRBV7-2 and TRBJ1-1, with D possibly matching TRBD1 (6 bases). Trimming pared 0 bases from V and 1 base from J, leaving 9 bases between. The CDR3 spans 15 residues. In germline, CDR1 is SGHTA, CDR2 FQGNSA. Here the CDR3 DNA reads TGTGCCAGCAGCTTAGCGGCCAGGGGGAACACTGAAGCTTTCTTT. It specifies CASSLAARGNTEAFF.

The chain links TRBV10-3 to TRBJ2-5; 14 nucleotides align to TRBD2. Trimming took 6 bases from V and 1 from J; bases not matched to a gene: 1. Germline lookup yields CDR1 ENHRY and CDR2 SYGVKD. The CDR3 runs to 15 residues. CDR3 nucleotides: TGTGCCATCAGGGGGACTAGCGGGGGCCAAGAGACCCAGTACTTC. Translated, it gives CAIRGTSGGQETQYF.

The V and J genes are TRBV4-3 and TRBJ2-2; 8 bases are shared with TRBD1. Germline lookup yields CDR1 LGHNA and CDR2 YSLEER. The V segment lost 3 bases and the J segment 1 base; nucleotides outside the gene matches: 1. There are 15 residues in the CDR3. CDR3 nucleotides: TGCGCCAGCAGCCATGGGACAGGGAACACCGGGGAGCTGTTTTTT. Translated, it gives CASSHGTGNTGELFF.

The V call is TRBV3-1 (or the pseudogene TRBV3-2), the J call TRBJ1-4; D may be TRBD1 (5 bases). CDR3 length: 13 residues. Looked up from germline, CDR1 is LGHDT and CDR2 is YNNKEL (reference sequence). V dropped 0 bases and J dropped 10 bases, with 9 bases sitting between them. This CDR3 is CASSQDIGGKLFF. CDR3 DNA sequence: TGTGCCAGCAGCCAAGATATCGGGGGAAAACTGTTTTTT.

The chain carries TRBV3-1 (or the pseudogene TRBV3-2) and TRBJ1-4, with TRBD1 as a possible D gene (5 bases). CDR1 is LGHDT and CDR2 is YNNKEL in the germline V gene (reference sequence). CDR3 size: 17 residues. With 0 bases removed from V and 6 bases from J, the gap between germline ends came to 17 bases. The CDR3 sequence is CASSQDRALQGYEKLFF. The CDR3 DNA sequence: TGTGCCAGCAGCCAAGATCGGGCTCTGCAGGGTTATGAAAAACTGTTTTTT.

This clone was counted only a few times. The V call is TRBV6-5, the J call TRBJ2-3; 7 bases are a match to TRBD1. The V segment lost 7 bases and the J segment 4 bases; nucleotides outside the gene matches: 11. The CDR3 has 15 amino acids. Germline assignment: CDR1 MNHEY and CDR2 SVGAGI. CDR3 in amino acids: CASTLGQFKADTQYF. CDR3 coding DNA: TGTGCCAGCACCCTGGGACAGTTTAAGGCAGATACGCAGTATTTT.

A single count supports this clone. The chain uses TRBV6-5 and TRBJ2-1; TRBD1 matches at 7 bases. With 7 bases clipped from V and 0 bases from J, the junction kept 6 bases outside the gene matches. Germline assignment: CDR1 MNHEY and CDR2 SVGAGI. The CDR3 consists of 15 residues. The CDR3 region has the DNA TGTGCCAGCACACCTCACAGGGGCTCCTACAATGAGCAGTTCTTC. It codes for CASTPHRGSYNEQFF.

The V and J genes are TRBV2 and TRBJ1-5; TRBD1 aligns across 8 bases. Germline CDR1 is SNHLY and CDR2 is FYNNEI. This CDR3 has 16 residues. Germline trimming cut 5 bases from V and 2 bases from J; bases unmatched to any gene: 8. The CDR3, as DNA: TGTGCCAGCAGTCAAACAGGGGGTACAGGCAATCAGCCCCAGCATTTT. Its protein is CASSQTGGTGNQPQHF.

The CDR3: CASSPGGGSYEQYF. The CDR3 region has the DNA TGTGCCAGCAGCCCTGGGGGCGGATCCTACGAGCAGTACTTC. This chain joins TRBV9 and TRBJ2-7, with D perhaps TRBD1 (6 bases). Per the germline V gene, CDR1 is SGDLS and CDR2 is YYNGEE. Trimming removed 4 bases from V and 1 base from J, with 12 bases in between. The CDR3 is made up of 14 amino acids.

CDR3 in amino acids: CASKVAGANYGYTF. The CDR3 DNA follows: TGTGCCAGCAAAGTAGCGGGGGCCAACTATGGCTACACCTTC. The chain carries TRBV27 and TRBJ1-2; D is possibly TRBD1 (6 bases). Trimming pared 7 bases from V and 2 bases from J, leaving 14 bases between. CDR1 and CDR2 from the germline V gene are MNHEY and SMNVEV (reference sequence). This CDR3 is 14 amino acids long.

The gene calls are TRBV7-9 and TRBJ2-3, with 8 nucleotides matching TRBD2. The J segment lost 0 bases and the V segment lost 5 bases, leaving 7 bases of the junction unmatched. Germline V lookup: CDR1 SEHNR, CDR2 FQNEAQ (reference sequence). The CDR3 has 16 amino acids. CDR3 region: CASSAGSGGSTDTQYF. CDR3 in DNA: TGTGCCAGCAGCGCGGGGTCGGGGGGGAGCACAGATACGCAGTATTTT.

V gene TRBV6-2 or TRBV6-3 combines with J gene TRBJ2-7; 10 bases align to TRBD1. This CDR3 is built from 14 residues. The ends lost 5 bases at V and 5 bases at J; junction bases unmatched: 6. Germline values: CDR1 MNHEY, CDR2 SVGEGT. The CDR3 here is CASSNPGTGDEQYF. CDR3 in DNA: TGTGCCAGCAGTAACCCCGGGACAGGGGACGAGCAGTACTTC.

The chain is built from TRBV19 and TRBJ2-3; D is perhaps TRBD2 (6 bases). The germline V and J ends were trimmed by 8 bases and 4 bases, with 13 bases remaining between them. The CDR3 extends over 13 amino acids. CDR1 and CDR2 from the germline V gene are LNHDA and SQIVND (reference sequence). The CDR3 is CASQEGAADTQYF. CDR3 sequence (DNA): TGTGCCAGTCAGGAGGGAGCGGCAGATACGCAGTATTTT. Using reference TRBV19 and TRBJ2-3 for the parts outside the CDR3, the full variable domain is DGGITQSPKYLFRKEGQNVTLSCEQNLNHDAMYWYRQDPGQGLRLIYYSQIVNDFQKGDIAEGYSVSREKKESFPLTVTSAQKNPTAFYLCASQEGAADTQYFGPGTRLTVL.

This clone showed up just once. The CDR3 region is CASSYSARQGSYEQYF. Written as DNA, the CDR3 is TGTGCCAGCAGTTACTCGGCGAGACAGGGGTCCTACGAGCAGTACTTC. This chain connects TRBV6-5 to TRBJ2-7, with 8 bases fitting TRBD1. CDR1 MNHEY and CDR2 SVGAGI come from the germline V gene. Trimming at V came to 0 bases and at J to 1 base, leaving 5 bases not matched to a gene. This CDR3 contains 16 residues.

The chain has TRBV19 and TRBJ2-2, with 10 nucleotides matching TRBD1. The length of the CDR3 is 15 residues. V dropped 2 bases and J dropped 6; count of bases not matched to a gene: 3. CDR1 is LNHDA, CDR2 SQIVND, per germline (reference sequence). This chain's CDR3 is CASSIRQGASGELFF. Here the CDR3 DNA reads TGTGCCAGTAGTATACGACAGGGGGCGTCCGGGGAGCTGTTTTTT.